This T cell receptor (beta chain) came from a study of sequential checkpoint blockade in melanoma. The table came from immunoSEQ multiplex PCR; TCRdb's copy has only in-frame clones and leaves some out. The sample lists over 4,500 clones, approximately 30% occurring once. Trimming cost V 0 bases and J 6 bases, with 2 bases left between them. CDR1 is LNHDA and CDR2 is SQIVND in the germline V gene (reference sequence). The CDR3 runs 11 residues. In this sample, this clone turned up once. Treatment indicated: randomized to nivolumab then ipilimumab (arm A) or the reverse (arm B). The source material was tumor tissue (inferred from file names), sampled from a patient given nivolumab and ipilimumab in sequence. The chain employs TRBV19 and TRBJ1-2; D remains ambiguous. The receptor was derived from a human donor with melanoma. Here the CDR3 reads CASSIDHGYTF. For the CDR3, the DNA is TGTGCCAGTAGTATAGATCATGGCTACACCTTC.